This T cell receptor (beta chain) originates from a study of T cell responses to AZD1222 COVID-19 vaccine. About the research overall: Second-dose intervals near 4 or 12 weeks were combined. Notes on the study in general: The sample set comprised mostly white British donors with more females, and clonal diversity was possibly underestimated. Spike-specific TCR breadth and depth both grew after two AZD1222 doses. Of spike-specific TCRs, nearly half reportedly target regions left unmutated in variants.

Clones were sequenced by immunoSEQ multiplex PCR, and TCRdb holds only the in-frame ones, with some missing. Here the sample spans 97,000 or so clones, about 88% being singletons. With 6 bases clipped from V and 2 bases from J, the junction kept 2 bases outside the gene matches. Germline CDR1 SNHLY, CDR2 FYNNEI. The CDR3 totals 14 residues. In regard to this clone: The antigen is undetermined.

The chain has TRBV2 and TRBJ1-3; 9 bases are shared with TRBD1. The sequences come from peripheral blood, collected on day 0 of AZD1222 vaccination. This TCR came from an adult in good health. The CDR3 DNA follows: TGTGCCAGCAGCGGGACAGGGACTGGAAACACCATATATTTT. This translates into CASSGTGTGNTIYF.